These T cell receptor beta chains were read from a single sample in a study of tumor and adjacent non-tumor tissue in lung cancer. MiXCR was run by TCRdb on the multiplex PCR reads, yielding one entry per CDR3 protein. The sample records fewer than 120,000 distinct CDR3 sequences, 84% being singletons. The sequenced sample consisted of lung tumor tissue. These receptors all come from a man between 65 and 80 years old with non-small cell lung cancer. Both conserved end residues are part of each CDR3. Fields, in order: J gene, V gene, clone size, D gene, CDR3 DNA, CDR3 protein. The D gene is left open where the match is weak. Not all rows give a size; the values are once, few, many and, for expanded clones, a class.

j_gene: TRBJ2-5
v_gene: TRBV5-4
abundance: medium-sized
d_gene: -
CDR3nt: TGTGCCAGCAGCTTGGCGGGAGTTGTTGGGGAGACCCAGTACTTC
CDR3aa: CASSLAGVVGETQYF

j_gene: TRBJ2-1
v_gene: TRBV4-3
abundance: -
d_gene: TRBD2
CDR3nt: TGCGCCAGCATCCAAGACCCAGCGGGAGCTGAATACAATGAGCATTTTTTC
CDR3aa: CASIQDPAGAEYNEHFF

j_gene: TRBJ1-2
v_gene: TRBV6-5
abundance: -
d_gene: -
CDR3nt: TGTGCCAGTAGTTCGGCCTCCGGGGGCCCGACCTTC
CDR3aa: CASSSASGGPTF

j_gene: TRBJ2-3
v_gene: TRBV5-4
abundance: -
d_gene: TRBD2
CDR3nt: TGTGCAAGCAGTCCGACTAGCGGGAGAGTGACCGATACGCAGTATTTT
CDR3aa: CASSPTSGRVTDTQYF

j_gene: TRBJ1-1
v_gene: TRBV29-1
abundance: -
d_gene: -
CDR3nt: TGCAACGTTGGTCGCGACGACACTGAAGCTTTCTTT
CDR3aa: CNVGRDDTEAFF

j_gene: TRBJ1-2
v_gene: TRBV28
abundance: -
d_gene: -
CDR3nt: TGTGCCGGCAGTCCACTGGGGTCCGCCTGGGGATACACCTTC
CDR3aa: CAGSPLGSAWGYTF

j_gene: TRBJ1-4
v_gene: TRBV4-2
abundance: -
d_gene: -
CDR3nt: TGTGTCAGCAGCCAATTACTGTTGGGGGTAGCTAATGAAAAACTGTTTTTT
CDR3aa: CVSSQLLLGVANEKLFF

j_gene: TRBJ2-7
v_gene: TRBV20-1
abundance: -
d_gene: -
CDR3nt: TGCAGTGCTAGTGGAGGAGGGTCCACTTACGAGCAGTACTTC
CDR3aa: CSASGGGSTYEQYF

j_gene: TRBJ2-7
v_gene: TRBV6-6
abundance: -
d_gene: -
CDR3nt: TGTGCCAGCAGTTACGCCAGTGGAAGCAAGCAGGACTTC
CDR3aa: CASSYASGSKQDF

j_gene: TRBJ1-1
v_gene: TRBV6-5
abundance: -
d_gene: -
CDR3nt: TGTGTCAGCAGGACCGGGATAGGGTTGGTCATTGAAGCTTTCTTT
CDR3aa: CVSRTGIGLVIEAFF

j_gene: TRBJ2-5
v_gene: TRBV5-1
abundance: -
d_gene: TRBD1
CDR3nt: TGCGCCAGCAGCTTGGGACAGGGTTCGCGAGAGACCCAGTACTTC
CDR3aa: CASSLGQGSRETQYF

j_gene: TRBJ2-3
v_gene: TRBV14
abundance: medium-sized
d_gene: TRBD2
CDR3nt: TGTGCCAGCAGCCCGACAGCGGGAGTTTTCCCAGATACGCAGTATTTT
CDR3aa: CASSPTAGVFPDTQYF

j_gene: TRBJ2-7
v_gene: TRBV12-3/TRBV12-4
abundance: once
d_gene: TRBD1
CDR3nt: TGTGCCAGCAATTTACGGACAGGGTTCTATGAGCAGTACTTC
CDR3aa: CASNLRTGFYEQYF

j_gene: TRBJ1-1
v_gene: TRBV12-3/TRBV12-4
abundance: -
d_gene: -
CDR3nt: TGTGCGAGTAGTTTTCGGGACGCACAGAAAGCTTTCTTT
CDR3aa: CASSFRDAQKAFF

j_gene: TRBJ2-1
v_gene: TRBV6-5
abundance: -
d_gene: TRBD2
CDR3nt: TGTGCCAGCAGTTGGGGACTAGCGGGCGGCGGGCAGTTCTTC
CDR3aa: CASSWGLAGGGQFF

j_gene: TRBJ2-2
v_gene: TRBV27
abundance: few
d_gene: -
CDR3nt: TGTGCCAGCAGTTCTCTTTATTTAGAGGGCAGGGAGGCCGGGGAGCTGTTTTTT
CDR3aa: CASSSLYLEGREAGELFF

j_gene: TRBJ1-1
v_gene: TRBV10-3
abundance: many
d_gene: -
CDR3nt: TGTGCCATCAGTGCGCCCGACAGGAACACTGAAGCTTTCTTT
CDR3aa: CAISAPDRNTEAFF

j_gene: TRBJ2-3
v_gene: TRBV29-1
abundance: -
d_gene: TRBD1
CDR3nt: TGCAACTTACTTCCATATGTGACAGGGGGGGACACAGATACGCACTATTTT
CDR3aa: CNLLPYVTGGDTDTHYF

j_gene: TRBJ2-2
v_gene: TRBV5-4
abundance: -
d_gene: TRBD1
CDR3nt: TGTGCCAGCAGCTCACGGCCAGGGACAGGGATCCCCGGGGAGCTATTTTTT
CDR3aa: CASSSRPGTGIPGELFF

j_gene: TRBJ1-5
v_gene: TRBV4-2
abundance: -
d_gene: -
CDR3nt: TGTGCCAGTAGCCGTGACGCTCATAGCAATCAGCCCCAGCATTTT
CDR3aa: CASSRDAHSNQPQHF

j_gene: TRBJ2-1
v_gene: TRBV10-3
abundance: -
d_gene: TRBD2
CDR3nt: TGTGCCATCAGTGACCCCCAGGGCGGGAGCTCGTACAATGAGCAGTTCTTC
CDR3aa: CAISDPQGGSSYNEQFF

j_gene: TRBJ2-7
v_gene: TRBV14
abundance: -
d_gene: -
CDR3nt: TGTGCCAGCAGCCACCTAACGGGAGTATCCAACAAGCAGTACTTC
CDR3aa: CASSHLTGVSNKQYF

j_gene: TRBJ2-7
v_gene: TRBV5-6
abundance: -
d_gene: TRBD1
CDR3nt: TGTGCCAGCAGCTCTAACAGGGGGAACTTTAGTTACAAGCAGTACTTC
CDR3aa: CASSSNRGNFSYKQYF

j_gene: TRBJ1-1
v_gene: TRBV4-2
abundance: once
d_gene: -
CDR3nt: TGTACCAGAAGCCAAGTTATTGGGGGCACTGAAGCTTTCTTT
CDR3aa: CTRSQVIGGTEAFF

j_gene: TRBJ1-2
v_gene: TRBV28
abundance: -
d_gene: -
CDR3nt: TGCGCCACCGAAAACAAGGTCTTCCCTTGGCACACCTTC
CDR3aa: CATENKVFPWHTF

j_gene: TRBJ2-1
v_gene: TRBV12-3/TRBV12-4
abundance: many
d_gene: -
CDR3nt: TGTGCCAGCAGTTGGGGGGGTTGGGGCAGGGGGAATGAGCAGTTCTTC
CDR3aa: CASSWGGWGRGNEQFF

j_gene: TRBJ2-7
v_gene: TRBV28
abundance: once
d_gene: -
CDR3nt: TGTGCCAACAGTCCTCCGTGGACCGAATACGATCAGTACTTC
CDR3aa: CANSPPWTEYDQYF

j_gene: TRBJ1-1
v_gene: TRBV29-1
abundance: -
d_gene: TRBD1
CDR3nt: TGCAGCGTCCTAGGACAGGGAATTAAAACTGAAGCTTTCTTT
CDR3aa: CSVLGQGIKTEAFF

j_gene: TRBJ2-5
v_gene: TRBV29-1
abundance: once
d_gene: -
CDR3nt: TGCACCTTCAGGGGGGGGTTGCAAGAGACCCAATACTTC
CDR3aa: CTFRGGLQETQYF

j_gene: TRBJ1-2
v_gene: TRBV28
abundance: -
d_gene: -
CDR3nt: TGTGCCAGCAGTCCCTCTAACTATGGCTACACCTTC
CDR3aa: CASSPSNYGYTF

j_gene: TRBJ1-1
v_gene: TRBV10-2
abundance: -
d_gene: TRBD1
CDR3nt: TGCGCCATCAGAGACAGGGGCCCTGAAGCTTTCTTT
CDR3aa: CAIRDRGPEAFF

j_gene: TRBJ2-5
v_gene: TRBV29-1
abundance: -
d_gene: TRBD2
CDR3nt: TGCAGAGTTGAATTCTATTGGACTAACGGGGGGAAACAAGAGACCCGGTACTTC
CDR3aa: CRVEFYWTNGGKQETRYF

j_gene: TRBJ2-7
v_gene: TRBV13
abundance: -
d_gene: -
CDR3nt: TGTGCCAGCAGCTCAGCCACGGGTGACGAGCACTACTTC
CDR3aa: CASSSATGDEHYF

j_gene: TRBJ2-7
v_gene: TRBV11-2
abundance: -
d_gene: -
CDR3nt: TGTGCCAGCAGCTTAGTGATGTCACTCAACGAGCAGTACTTC
CDR3aa: CASSLVMSLNEQYF

j_gene: TRBJ2-7
v_gene: TRBV7-8
abundance: -
d_gene: -
CDR3nt: TGTGCCAGCAGTTTGATGTTAACGGGGATGAGCGAGCAGTACTTC
CDR3aa: CASSLMLTGMSEQYF

j_gene: TRBJ2-5
v_gene: TRBV14
abundance: -
d_gene: TRBD2
CDR3nt: TGTGCCAGCAGCCGAGCGGGGACCCAGTGTTTC
CDR3aa: CASSRAGTQCF

j_gene: TRBJ2-7
v_gene: TRBV4-1
abundance: few
d_gene: TRBD2
CDR3nt: TGCGCCAGCAGCCAAGGGGGGGGTTTTGAAGAGCAGTACTTC
CDR3aa: CASSQGGGFEEQYF

j_gene: TRBJ2-1
v_gene: TRBV6-6
abundance: -
d_gene: -
CDR3nt: TGTACAAGCAGCCTACTCAATGAGCAGTTCTTC
CDR3aa: CTSSLLNEQFF

j_gene: TRBJ2-7
v_gene: TRBV4-1
abundance: -
d_gene: TRBD2
CDR3nt: TGCGCCAGCTGCCGGACACTAGCGGGAGATGGGGACGAGCACTACTTC
CDR3aa: CASCRTLAGDGDEHYF